Each of the 12 T cell receptor beta chains below was sequenced from the same sample in a study of control samples from healthy donors and cancer patients. Libraries were prepared by immunoSEQ multiplex PCR; TCRdb keeps only in-frame clonotypes and omits some of them. This table holds 40,000 to 50,000 clones, nearly 95% found once. The material sequenced was PBMCs. These receptors originate from a woman between 45 and 65 years old with head and neck cancer.

This rearrangement joins TRBV18 to TRBJ1-1; 7 bases are a match to TRBD1. V lost 2 bases, J lost 4 bases, and 4 bases stayed unmatched. Germline CDR1 reads KGHSH; CDR2 reads LQKENI. There are 14 residues in the CDR3. The DNA of the CDR3 is TGTGCCAGCTCACCAGACAGGGTGGCCACTGAAGCTTTCTTT. Its protein product is CASSPDRVATEAFF.

The chain joins TRBV7-3 to TRBJ1-2, with D uncertain. The ends were cut back, 4 bases at V and 8 bases at J, with 14 bases in the middle. The CDR3 loop spans 13 amino acids. Germline assignment: CDR1 SGHTA and CDR2 FQGTGA. The CDR3 DNA reads as TGTGCCAGCAGCTCTCCCAACTTGGTGGGCTACACCTTC. Its translation is CASSSPNLVGYTF.

The chain links TRBV19 to TRBJ2-5; 7 nucleotides match TRBD1. The V gene's germline CDR1 is LNHDA and CDR2 SQIVND (reference sequence). The CDR3 runs to 15 residues. Trimming took 4 bases from V and 5 from J; bases not matched to a gene: 10. This chain's CDR3 is CASSKGTAGLETQYF. The DNA of the CDR3 is TGTGCCAGTAGTAAAGGGACAGCCGGCTTGGAGACCCAGTACTTC.

V and J are TRBV7-6 and TRBJ2-7; D is possibly TRBD1 (6 bases). CDR1 is SGHVS, CDR2 FNYEAQ, per germline. This CDR3 has 15 amino acids. The V end was cut by 5 bases, the J end by 2 bases, with 16 bases between. The CDR3: CASSHFRGRAYEQYF. The CDR3 DNA reads as TGTGCCAGCAGCCATTTTAGGGGGAGAGCCTACGAGCAGTACTTC. The full variable domain, completed using reference TRBV7-6 and TRBJ2-7, is GAGVSQSPRYKVTKRGQDVALRCDPISGHVSLYWYRQALGQGPEFLTYFNYEAQQDKSGLPNDRFSAERPEGSISTLTIQRTEQRDSAMYRCASSHFRGRAYEQYFGPGTRLTVT.

The rearrangement links TRBV28 to TRBJ1-4; tentatively, D is TRBD1 (5 bases). Germline V gene sequence: CDR1 MDHEN, CDR2 SYDVKM. V was trimmed by 6 bases and J by 8 bases, leaving 13 bases between them. The CDR3 is 13 residues long. CDR3 DNA: TGTGCCAGCAGGGCGGGGGAGGGAGAAAAACTGTTTTTT. Its translation is CASRAGEGEKLFF.

The chain combines TRBV27 with TRBJ2-1; D unresolved. Germline assignment: CDR1 MNHEY and CDR2 SMNVEV (reference sequence). CDR3 size: 12 residues. V lost 5 bases and J 3 bases, leaving 5 bases between the germline ends. The CDR3 protein is CASSTNYNEQFF. The CDR3 DNA follows: TGTGCCAGCAGTACTAACTACAATGAGCAGTTCTTC.

The chain uses TRBV19 and TRBJ1-2; D call uncertain. The CDR3 runs 13 residues. Germline V gene lookup returns CDR1 LNHDA and CDR2 SQIVND (reference sequence). Trimming removed 3 bases from V and 3 bases from J, with 8 bases in between. CDR3 amino acids: CASSIDTYYGYTF. CDR3 DNA sequence: TGTGCCAGTAGTATTGACACCTACTATGGCTACACCTTC.

About this clone: The sample carries other DNA sequences with the same CDR3. This chain links TRBV18 with TRBJ1-1; TRBD1 is a possible D gene (5 bases). V lost 6 bases and J 1 base, leaving 9 bases between the germline ends. The CDR3 runs to 13 residues. CDR1 KGHSH and CDR2 LQKENI come from the germline V gene. CDR3 coding DNA: TGTGCCAGCTCTCCCCAGGGGAACACTGAAGCTTTCTTT. Translated, it gives CASSPQGNTEAFF.

The J gene is TRBJ2-3, the V gene TRBV28; 7 positions agree with TRBD1. The CDR3 is made up of 15 amino acids. With 5 bases clipped from V and 6 bases from J, the junction kept 11 bases outside the gene matches. CDR1 and CDR2 (germline): MDHEN, SYDVKM. Here the CDR3 DNA reads TGTGCCAGCAGTGAACTGGGACAGTCCAGGGATACGCAGTATTTT. Amino acids: CASSELGQSRDTQYF.

This chain joins TRBV5-1 and TRBJ2-3, with 16 bases fitting TRBD2. CDR1 SGHRS and CDR2 YFSETQ come from the germline V gene. The CDR3 extends over 20 amino acids. The ends lost 0 bases at V and 4 bases at J; junction bases unmatched: 11. This CDR3 is CASSLVLGLAGGPPPDTQYF. CDR3 nucleotides: TGCGCCAGCAGCTTGGTATTGGGACTAGCGGGAGGGCCCCCGCCAGATACGCAGTATTTT.

V gene TRBV7-3 combines with J gene TRBJ2-1; D possibly corresponds to TRBD1 (5 bases). Germline V gene lookup returns CDR1 SGHTA and CDR2 FQGTGA. Trimming removed 1 base from V and 4 bases from J, with 5 bases in between. The CDR3 contains 13 residues. CDR3 DNA sequence: TGTGCCAGCAGCTTAAACAGGTACAATGAGCAGTTCTTC. This sequence encodes CASSLNRYNEQFF.

This chain links TRBV2 with TRBJ1-1, with no clear D. Deletions cut 2 bases from V and 4 bases from J, with 5 bases between. The CDR3 extends over 12 amino acids. Germline V gene sequence: CDR1 SNHLY, CDR2 FYNNEI. The DNA of the CDR3 is TGTGCCAGCAGTGAACCCCGCACTGAAGCTTTCTTT. Encoded protein: CASSEPRTEAFF.